This T cell receptor beta chain was found in a study of early T cells in non-severe SARS-CoV-2 infection. Study-wide context: Whole-blood bulk RNA, unsorted, was sequenced, and chains were unpaired.

This clonotype was seen repeatedly, ten times or more. The library protocol tagged individual cDNA molecules with unique molecular identifiers. TCRdb re-called the 5' RACE reads through MiXCR, storing one row per CDR3 protein. This table has fewer than 45,000 distinct CDR3 sequences, 5.8% appearing once. CDR1 SGDLS and CDR2 YYNGEE come from the germline V gene. The CDR3 runs 18 residues. V lost 3 bases to trimming and J lost 2 bases; unmatched junction nucleotides: 12. This sequence joins TRBV9 and TRBJ2-2; 8 nucleotides align to TRBD2. The sample taken for sequencing was whole blood. The sequence was obtained from an adult who was a healthcare worker with PCR-confirmed SARS-CoV-2 infection or an uninfected control (not recorded which). The CDR3 loop is CASSGNPSAGGNTGELFF. In DNA form, the CDR3 reads TGTGCCAGCAGCGGGAACCCGAGCGCGGGGGGTAACACCGGGGAGCTGTTTTTT.